The rows below give T cell receptor beta chains drawn from one sample of a study of Graves' ophthalmopathy and Graves' hyperthyroidism. MiXCR was run by TCRdb on the multiplex PCR reads, yielding one entry per CDR3 protein. Of about 590,000 distinct CDR3 sequences listed, 39% are singletons. What was sequenced was peripheral blood or thyroid tissue (not recorded which). The receptors here all came from an adult man with Graves' hyperthyroidism. The CDR3 runs from the conserved cysteine through the conserved F or W. Fields, in order: V gene, D gene, J gene, clone size, CDR3 protein, CDR3 DNA. A D gene is named only where the DNA matches it firmly. A row's size may be missing; if present it is once, few, many or a size class.

v_gene: TRBV27
d_gene: TRBD1
j_gene: TRBJ1-6
abundance: many
CDR3aa: CASRPGTGMGSPLHF
CDR3nt: TGTGCCAGCCGTCCCGGGACAGGGATGGGATCACCCCTCCACTTT

v_gene: TRBV18
d_gene: NA
j_gene: TRBJ1-5
abundance: NA
CDR3aa: CASSPSPTSGEPQHF
CDR3nt: TGTGCCAGCTCACCTTCTCCTACCTCGGGGGAGCCCCAGCATTTT

v_gene: TRBV20-1
d_gene: NA
j_gene: TRBJ1-6
abundance: NA
CDR3aa: CSAKGGENSPLHF
CDR3nt: TGCAGTGCTAAAGGAGGGGAGAATTCACCCCTCCACTTT

v_gene: TRBV24-1
d_gene: TRBD2
j_gene: TRBJ2-5
abundance: few
CDR3aa: CAWTRTSGGQQETQYF
CDR3nt: TGTGCCTGGACCAGGACTAGCGGGGGACAACAAGAGACCCAGTACTTC

v_gene: TRBV15
d_gene: NA
j_gene: TRBJ2-3
abundance: few
CDR3aa: CATSRDTSPSTDTQYF
CDR3nt: TGTGCCACCAGCAGAGATACATCGCCTAGCACAGATACGCAGTATTTT

v_gene: TRBV29-1
d_gene: TRBD1
j_gene: TRBJ2-7
abundance: few
CDR3aa: CSARTGLGYEQYF
CDR3nt: TGCAGCGCTCGGACAGGGCTGGGCTACGAGCAGTACTTC

v_gene: TRBV7-8
d_gene: NA
j_gene: TRBJ1-2
abundance: many
CDR3aa: CASSPRRVANYGYTF
CDR3nt: TGTGCCAGCAGCCCGCGCAGGGTGGCTAACTATGGCTACACCTTC

v_gene: TRBV7-9
d_gene: NA
j_gene: TRBJ1-1
abundance: many
CDR3aa: CASSFSQGLPLNTEAFF
CDR3nt: TGTGCCAGCAGCTTTAGCCAAGGCCTCCCGTTGAACACTGAAGCTTTCTTT

v_gene: TRBV7-9
d_gene: TRBD2
j_gene: TRBJ2-7
abundance: many
CDR3aa: CASSRPTGLAGAYEQYF
CDR3nt: TGTGCCAGCAGCCGACCCACGGGACTAGCGGGGGCATACGAGCAGTACTTC

v_gene: TRBV9
d_gene: NA
j_gene: TRBJ2-7
abundance: many
CDR3aa: CASSSRAGEVVAEQYF
CDR3nt: TGTGCCAGCAGCTCACGCGCAGGGGAGGTTGTGGCCGAGCAGTACTTC

v_gene: TRBV7-9
d_gene: TRBD2
j_gene: TRBJ2-1
abundance: NA
CDR3aa: CASSLGAAGGANEQFF
CDR3nt: TGTGCCAGCAGCTTAGGAGCGGCGGGAGGGGCCAATGAGCAGTTCTTC

v_gene: TRBV20-1
d_gene: TRBD1
j_gene: TRBJ1-4
abundance: many
CDR3aa: CSARVGTATNEKLFF
CDR3nt: TGCAGTGCTAGAGTAGGGACAGCAACTAATGAAAAACTGTTTTTT

v_gene: TRBV24-1
d_gene: NA
j_gene: TRBJ2-7
abundance: many
CDR3aa: CATSDHYEQYF
CDR3nt: TGTGCCACCAGTGACCACTACGAGCAGTACTTC

v_gene: TRBV6-6
d_gene: NA
j_gene: TRBJ1-3
abundance: many
CDR3aa: CASSYSTSGNTIYF
CDR3nt: TGTGCCAGCAGTTACTCGACCTCTGGAAACACCATATATTTT

v_gene: TRBV7-9
d_gene: NA
j_gene: TRBJ1-2
abundance: NA
CDR3aa: CASSQHISRDTRYTF
CDR3nt: TGTGCCAGCAGCCAACACATCTCCCGGGACACCCGCTACACCTTC

v_gene: TRBV7-9
d_gene: NA
j_gene: TRBJ1-5
abundance: once
CDR3aa: CASSQQVLGETQHF
CDR3nt: TGTGCCAGCAGCCAACAGGTGTTGGGTGAGACCCAGCATTTT